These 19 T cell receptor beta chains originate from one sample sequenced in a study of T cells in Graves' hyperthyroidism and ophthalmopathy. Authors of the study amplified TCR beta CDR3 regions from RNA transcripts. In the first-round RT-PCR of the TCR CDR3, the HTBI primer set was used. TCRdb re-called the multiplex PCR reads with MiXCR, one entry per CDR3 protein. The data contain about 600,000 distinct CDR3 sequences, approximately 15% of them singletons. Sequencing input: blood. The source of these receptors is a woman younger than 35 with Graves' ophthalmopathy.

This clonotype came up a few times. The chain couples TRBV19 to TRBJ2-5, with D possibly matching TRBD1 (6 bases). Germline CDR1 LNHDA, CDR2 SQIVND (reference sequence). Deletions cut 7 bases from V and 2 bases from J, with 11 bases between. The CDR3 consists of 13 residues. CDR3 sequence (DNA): TGTGCCAGTAAGATCAGGGGTCAAGAGACCCAGTACTTC. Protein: CASKIRGQETQYF.

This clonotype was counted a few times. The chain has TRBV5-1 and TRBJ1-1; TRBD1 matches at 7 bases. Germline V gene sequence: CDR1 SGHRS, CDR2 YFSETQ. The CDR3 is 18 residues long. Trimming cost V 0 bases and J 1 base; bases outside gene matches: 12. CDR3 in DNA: TGCGCCAGCAGCTTGGTTGAGTTTTCGGGACAGAGGAACACTGAAGCTTTCTTT. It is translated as CASSLVEFSGQRNTEAFF.

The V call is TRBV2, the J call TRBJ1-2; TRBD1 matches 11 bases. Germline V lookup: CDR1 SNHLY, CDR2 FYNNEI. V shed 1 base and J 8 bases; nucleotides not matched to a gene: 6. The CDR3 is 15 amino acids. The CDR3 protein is CASSEDGDRGSGYTF. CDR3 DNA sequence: TGTGCCAGCAGTGAAGATGGGGACAGGGGGAGCGGCTACACCTTC.

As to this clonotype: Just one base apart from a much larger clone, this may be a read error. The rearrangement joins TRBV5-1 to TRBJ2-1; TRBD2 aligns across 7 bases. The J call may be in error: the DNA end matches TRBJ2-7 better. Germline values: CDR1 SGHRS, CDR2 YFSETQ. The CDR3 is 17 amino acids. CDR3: CASSEWYGRGVYNEQYF. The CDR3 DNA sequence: TGCGCCAGCAGCGAGTGGTATGGCCGGGGGGTTTACAATGAGCAGTACTTC.

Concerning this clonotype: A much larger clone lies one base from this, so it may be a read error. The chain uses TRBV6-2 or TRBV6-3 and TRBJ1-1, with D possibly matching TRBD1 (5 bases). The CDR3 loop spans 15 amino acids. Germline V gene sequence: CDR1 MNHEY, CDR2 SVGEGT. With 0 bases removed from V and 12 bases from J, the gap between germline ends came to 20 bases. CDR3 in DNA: TGTGCCAGCAGTTACTCGGATCAGTGGTCAGGGAAAACTTTCTTT. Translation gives CASSYSDQWSGKTFF.

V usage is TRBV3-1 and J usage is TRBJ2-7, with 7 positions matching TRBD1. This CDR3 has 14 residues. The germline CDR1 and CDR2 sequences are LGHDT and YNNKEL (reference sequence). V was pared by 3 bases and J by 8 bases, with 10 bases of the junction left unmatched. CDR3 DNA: TGTGCCAGCAGCCACACCGGGACAGATAACAAGCAGTACTTC. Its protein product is CASSHTGTDNKQYF.

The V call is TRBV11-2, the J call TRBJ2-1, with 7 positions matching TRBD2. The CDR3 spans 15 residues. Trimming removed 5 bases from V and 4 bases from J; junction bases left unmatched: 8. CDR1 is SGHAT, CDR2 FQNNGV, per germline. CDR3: CASSQTGLRYNEQFF. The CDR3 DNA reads TGTGCCAGCAGCCAGACGGGACTAAGATACAATGAGCAGTTCTTC.

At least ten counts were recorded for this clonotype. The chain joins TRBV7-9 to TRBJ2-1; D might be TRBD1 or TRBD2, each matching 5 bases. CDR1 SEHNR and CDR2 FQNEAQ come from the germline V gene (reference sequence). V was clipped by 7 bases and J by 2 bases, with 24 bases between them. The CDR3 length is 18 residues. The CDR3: CASIQKEGTQGPYNEQFF. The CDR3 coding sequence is TGTGCCAGCATCCAAAAGGAAGGGACGCAAGGTCCCTACAATGAGCAGTTCTTC.

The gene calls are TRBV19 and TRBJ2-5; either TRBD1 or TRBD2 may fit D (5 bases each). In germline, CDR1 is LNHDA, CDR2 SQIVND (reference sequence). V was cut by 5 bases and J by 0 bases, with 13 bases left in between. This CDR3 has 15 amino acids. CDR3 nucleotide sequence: TGTGCCAGTAGTGACAGAGGGACCTACCAAGAGACCCAGTACTTC. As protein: CASSDRGTYQETQYF.

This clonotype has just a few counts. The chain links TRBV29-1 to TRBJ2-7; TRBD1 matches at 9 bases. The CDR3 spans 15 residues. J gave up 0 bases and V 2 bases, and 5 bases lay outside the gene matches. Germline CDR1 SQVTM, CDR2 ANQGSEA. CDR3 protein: CSVEIGTGISYEQYF. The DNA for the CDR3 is TGCAGCGTTGAAATTGGGACAGGGATCTCCTACGAGCAGTACTTC.

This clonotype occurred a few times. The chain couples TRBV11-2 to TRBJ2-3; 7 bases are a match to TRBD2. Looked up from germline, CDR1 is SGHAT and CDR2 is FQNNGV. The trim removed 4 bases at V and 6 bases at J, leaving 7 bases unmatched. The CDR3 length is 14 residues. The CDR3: CASSSRDSGDTQYF. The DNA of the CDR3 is TGTGCCAGCAGCTCCCGGGATAGCGGGGATACGCAGTATTTT.

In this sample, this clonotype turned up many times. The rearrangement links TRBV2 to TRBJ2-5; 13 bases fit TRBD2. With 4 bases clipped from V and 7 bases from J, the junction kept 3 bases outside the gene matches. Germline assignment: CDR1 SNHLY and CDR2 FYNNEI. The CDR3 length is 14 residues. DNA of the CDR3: TGTGCCAGCAGTGCCGGACTAGCGGGGGCGACCCAGTACTTC. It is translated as CASSAGLAGATQYF.

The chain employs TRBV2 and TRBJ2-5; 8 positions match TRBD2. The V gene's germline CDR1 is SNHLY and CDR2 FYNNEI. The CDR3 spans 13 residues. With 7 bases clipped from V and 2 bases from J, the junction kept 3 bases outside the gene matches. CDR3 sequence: CASNLAGQETQYF. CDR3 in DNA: TGTGCCAGCAACTTAGCGGGGCAAGAGACCCAGTACTTC.

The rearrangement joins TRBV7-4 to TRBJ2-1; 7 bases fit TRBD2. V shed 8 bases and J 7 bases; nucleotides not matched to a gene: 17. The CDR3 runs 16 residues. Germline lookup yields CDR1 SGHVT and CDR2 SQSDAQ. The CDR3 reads CASSPTGREGRNEQFF. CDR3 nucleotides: TGTGCCAGCTCCCCAACGGGCAGGGAGGGTCGGAATGAGCAGTTCTTC.

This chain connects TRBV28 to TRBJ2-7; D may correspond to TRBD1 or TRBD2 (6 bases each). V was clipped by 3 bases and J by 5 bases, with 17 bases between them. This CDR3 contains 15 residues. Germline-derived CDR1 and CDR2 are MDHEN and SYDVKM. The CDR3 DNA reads TGTGCCAGCAGTTTGGGGCAGGGGAGGATAAACGAGCAGTACTTC. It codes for CASSLGQGRINEQYF.

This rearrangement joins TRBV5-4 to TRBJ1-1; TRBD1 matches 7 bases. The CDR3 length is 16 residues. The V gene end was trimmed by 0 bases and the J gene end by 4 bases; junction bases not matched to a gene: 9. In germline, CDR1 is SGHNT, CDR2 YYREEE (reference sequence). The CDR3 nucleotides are TGTGCCAGCAGCTTGGGAGGGGCAGGGGGGTTCACTGAAGCTTTCTTT. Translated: CASSLGGAGGFTEAFF.

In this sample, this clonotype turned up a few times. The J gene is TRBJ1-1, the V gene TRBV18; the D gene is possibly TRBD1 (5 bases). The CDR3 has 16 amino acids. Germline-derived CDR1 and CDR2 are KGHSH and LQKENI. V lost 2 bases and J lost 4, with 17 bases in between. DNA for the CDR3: TGTGCCAGCTCACCAAGAGAAAATTTGGGGGGCACTGAAGCTTTCTTT. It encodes CASSPRENLGGTEAFF.

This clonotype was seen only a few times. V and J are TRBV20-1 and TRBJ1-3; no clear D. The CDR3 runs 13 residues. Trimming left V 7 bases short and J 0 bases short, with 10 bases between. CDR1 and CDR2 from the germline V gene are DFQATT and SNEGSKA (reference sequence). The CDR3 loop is CSVLGNSGNTIYF. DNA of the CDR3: TGCAGTGTCCTAGGGAACTCTGGAAACACCATATATTTT.

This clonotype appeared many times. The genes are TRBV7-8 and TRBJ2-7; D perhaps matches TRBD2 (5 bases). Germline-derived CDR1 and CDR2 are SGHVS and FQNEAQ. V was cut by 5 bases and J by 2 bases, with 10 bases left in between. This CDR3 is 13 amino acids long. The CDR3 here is CASSIGETYEQYF. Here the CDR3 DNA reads TGTGCCAGCAGCATCGGGGAGACCTACGAGCAGTACTTC.